Listed below are T cell receptor beta chains from one sample, sequenced in a study of blood T cells in healthy people across ages. One entry per CDR3 protein, called by TCRdb with MiXCR from the 5' RACE reads. This repertoire shows about 1,000,000 distinct CDR3 sequences, 40% to 55% found once; its top ten account for over 15%. The sequenced sample was blood. Receptors originate from a woman aged 55-69 years in good health. The CDR3 runs from the conserved cysteine through the conserved F or W. Each record gives: clone size, V gene, D gene, J gene, CDR3 protein, CDR3 DNA. A D gene is named only where the DNA matches it firmly. Clone size is shown for a subset of rows, as once, few, many or a class of expanded clone.

clone size: once
V gene: TRBV10-3
D gene: -
J gene: TRBJ1-5
CDR3 protein: CAINMVLGQPQHF
CDR3 DNA: TGTGCCATCAATATGGTTCTGGGACAGCCCCAGCATTTT

clone size: few
V gene: TRBV7-2
D gene: TRBD2
J gene: TRBJ2-3
CDR3 protein: CASSLGSRGGLAATDTQYF
CDR3 DNA: TGTGCCAGCAGCTTAGGGTCAAGGGGAGGACTAGCGGCCACAGATACGCAGTATTTT

clone size: -
V gene: TRBV28
D gene: TRBD1
J gene: TRBJ2-4
CDR3 protein: CASSFLPAGTGVAKNIQYF
CDR3 DNA: TGTGCCAGCAGTTTTCTCCCAGCCGGGACAGGGGTAGCCAAAAACATTCAGTACTTC

clone size: few
V gene: TRBV11-2
D gene: TRBD2
J gene: TRBJ2-5
CDR3 protein: CASSPQLAGEETQYF
CDR3 DNA: TGTGCCAGCAGCCCCCAATTAGCGGGAGAAGAGACCCAGTACTTC

clone size: -
V gene: TRBV5-1
D gene: TRBD1
J gene: TRBJ1-6
CDR3 protein: CASSLMGQGYSPLHF
CDR3 DNA: TGCGCCAGCAGCTTGATGGGACAGGGGTATTCACCCCTCCACTTT

clone size: -
V gene: TRBV7-9
D gene: TRBD2
J gene: TRBJ2-5
CDR3 protein: CASSSGLAGSGETQYF
CDR3 DNA: TGTGCCAGCAGCTCGGGACTAGCGGGATCGGGAGAGACCCAGTACTTC

clone size: few
V gene: TRBV4-2
D gene: TRBD2
J gene: TRBJ2-5
CDR3 protein: CASSQVPFGLAGEETQYF
CDR3 DNA: TGTGCCAGCAGCCAAGTACCTTTTGGACTAGCGGGAGAGGAGACCCAGTACTTC

clone size: -
V gene: TRBV21-1
D gene: -
J gene: TRBJ1-4
CDR3 protein: CASSRRTGGEKLFF
CDR3 DNA: TGTGCCAGCAGCAGGCGGACAGGGGGCGAAAAACTGTTTTTT

clone size: few
V gene: TRBV7-8
D gene: TRBD2
J gene: TRBJ2-1
CDR3 protein: CASTPFGTSYNEQFF
CDR3 DNA: TGTGCCAGCACCCCGTTTGGGACTAGCTACAATGAGCAGTTCTTC

clone size: -
V gene: TRBV20-1
D gene: -
J gene: TRBJ1-2
CDR3 protein: CSAKRGARGYTF
CDR3 DNA: TGCAGTGCTAAGAGAGGGGCGCGCGGCTACACCTTC

clone size: -
V gene: TRBV6-5
D gene: TRBD1
J gene: TRBJ1-5
CDR3 protein: CASSSSRDRGPYNQPQHF
CDR3 DNA: TGTGCCAGCAGTTCTTCTCGGGACAGGGGGCCTTACAATCAGCCCCAGCATTTT

clone size: -
V gene: TRBV6-4
D gene: -
J gene: TRBJ1-5
CDR3 protein: CASSETGYSNQPQHF
CDR3 DNA: TGTGCCAGCAGTGAAACAGGTTATAGCAATCAGCCCCAGCATTTT

clone size: -
V gene: TRBV5-1
D gene: -
J gene: TRBJ1-1
CDR3 protein: CASSSVRGNTEAFF
CDR3 DNA: TGCGCCAGCAGCTCCGTCAGGGGGAACACTGAAGCTTTCTTT

clone size: few
V gene: TRBV5-1
D gene: -
J gene: TRBJ2-7
CDR3 protein: CASSWEAVSYEQYF
CDR3 DNA: TGCGCCAGCAGCTGGGAGGCCGTCTCCTACGAGCAGTACTTC

clone size: -
V gene: TRBV7-2
D gene: TRBD1
J gene: TRBJ2-3
CDR3 protein: CASSPRTGNGADTQYF
CDR3 DNA: TGTGCCAGCAGCCCGCGGACAGGGAATGGGGCAGATACGCAGTATTTT

clone size: few
V gene: TRBV20-1
D gene: -
J gene: TRBJ2-1
CDR3 protein: CSAKGNEQFF
CDR3 DNA: TGCAGTGCTAAAGGCAATGAGCAGTTCTTC

clone size: -
V gene: TRBV6-2/TRBV6-3
D gene: -
J gene: TRBJ1-1
CDR3 protein: CASSYPGTKNTEAFF
CDR3 DNA: TGTGCCAGCAGTTACCCCGGGACAAAGAACACTGAAGCTTTCTTT

clone size: -
V gene: TRBV7-2
D gene: TRBD2
J gene: TRBJ2-7
CDR3 protein: CASTTRPSGSREQYF
CDR3 DNA: TGTGCCAGCACCACCCGGCCTAGCGGGAGTAGGGAGCAGTACTTC

clone size: -
V gene: TRBV20-1
D gene: -
J gene: TRBJ2-4
CDR3 protein: CSARDPRAENIQYF
CDR3 DNA: TGCAGTGCTAGAGATCCCAGGGCTGAAAACATTCAGTACTTC

clone size: -
V gene: TRBV4-2
D gene: -
J gene: TRBJ2-5
CDR3 protein: CASSQERGIRIGAEQETQYF
CDR3 DNA: TGTGCCAGCAGCCAAGAACGGGGGATTAGAATTGGGGCAGAACAAGAGACCCAGTACTTC

clone size: -
V gene: TRBV5-6
D gene: TRBD2
J gene: TRBJ2-7
CDR3 protein: CASSGLAGGHSSYEQYF
CDR3 DNA: TGTGCCAGCAGCGGGCTAGCGGGGGGGCATTCCTCCTACGAGCAGTACTTC

clone size: once
V gene: TRBV30
D gene: TRBD1
J gene: TRBJ2-7
CDR3 protein: CAWNRGSHEQYF
CDR3 DNA: TGTGCCTGGAACAGGGGCTCCCACGAGCAGTACTTC

clone size: -
V gene: TRBV12-3/TRBV12-4
D gene: -
J gene: TRBJ2-3
CDR3 protein: CASSGTGPDTQYF
CDR3 DNA: TGTGCCAGCAGTGGAACAGGGCCAGATACGCAGTATTTT

clone size: few
V gene: TRBV5-1
D gene: -
J gene: TRBJ2-1
CDR3 protein: CASSWDPRDVGEQFF
CDR3 DNA: TGCGCCAGCAGCTGGGACCCCCGGGATGTCGGTGAGCAGTTCTTC

clone size: -
V gene: TRBV27
D gene: -
J gene: TRBJ1-6
CDR3 protein: CASSLRPPPTQTPLHF
CDR3 DNA: TGTGCCAGCAGTTTAAGGCCTCCCCCGACCCAGACTCCCCTCCACTTT

clone size: few
V gene: TRBV27
D gene: -
J gene: TRBJ1-2
CDR3 protein: CASSGEGNYGYTF
CDR3 DNA: TGTGCCAGCAGTGGCGAAGGGAACTATGGCTACACCTTC

clone size: few
V gene: TRBV4-1
D gene: TRBD2
J gene: TRBJ2-2
CDR3 protein: CASSQGLAGSGELFF
CDR3 DNA: TGCGCCAGCAGCCAAGGACTAGCGGGATCCGGGGAGCTGTTTTTT